The clone carrying this T cell receptor (beta chain) was recorded at least ten times. The antigen remains unidentified. The data are from a study of breast tumors, draining lymph nodes, adjacent tissues. General observations from the study: Compared with lymph nodes, tumors were less diverse; compared with nontumor tissue, more. Findings are consistent with lymph node origin and intratumoral expansion of most tumor T cells. That most tumor T cells come from lymph nodes remained unproven.

Axillary draining lymph nodes of breast cancer patients supplied the node samples. From the multiplex PCR reads, TCRdb called clonotypes with MiXCR, one entry per CDR3 protein. Of around 250,000 distinct CDR3 sequences in the sample, 30% to 35% are singletons; the top ten hold approximately 3.6%. The J segment lost 7 bases and the V segment lost 1 base, leaving 10 bases of the junction unmatched. CDR1 and CDR2 from the germline V gene are DFQATT and SNEGSKA (reference sequence). The CDR3 runs 15 residues. This TCR came from a female donor with breast cancer. Some clones in this sample may be carry-over from other donors' samples. The V and J genes are TRBV20-1 and TRBJ2-3; TRBD2 agrees at 8 bases. The sequenced sample consisted of axillary lymph node tissue. The CDR3 is CSARGPGTSIYTQYF. The CDR3 DNA reads TGCAGTGCTAGAGGGCCGGGGACTAGTATATATACGCAGTATTTT.